This T cell receptor (beta chain) was sequenced for a study of blood T cell repertoires in COVID-19. Measured with immunoSEQ multiplex PCR; TCRdb has only the in-frame clones, and not every one. Here the sample spans about 380,000 clones, 88% being singletons. CDR1 GTSNPN and CDR2 SVGIG come from the germline V gene (reference sequence). The CDR3 is 14 residues long. V was cut by 4 bases and J by 2 bases, with 15 bases left in between. The receptor was derived from a woman aged 18-29 years who had recovered from COVID-19. The gene calls are TRBV30 and TRBJ2-7; TRBD1 is a possible D gene (6 bases). Sequenced material: PBMCs or T cells enriched from blood (not recorded which). The CDR3 DNA reads as TGTGCCTGGACCGACCAGACAGGAACCTACGAGCAGTACTTC. It codes for CAWTDQTGTYEQYF.